This T cell receptor (beta chain) appears in the sequencing data of a study of blood T cell repertoires in COVID-19 (dated by TCRdb to 2020 to 2021). About the study as a whole: Samples from collaborators originated in the United States, Italy and Spain and spanned both the acute and convalescent phases of COVID-19. The samples were drawn from the first 160 participants of the ongoing ImmuneRACE study and from 1,254 subjects provided by 6 global collaborators. The sample metadata nearly always contained a de-identified subject ID, COVID-19 status, age in years and sex. A freely available public database, intended as a resource for researchers studying the immune response to SARS-CoV-2, is where the repertoires were released. The prospective study material was composed of cDNA or gDNA derived from T cells, B-cell-depleted T cells, or PBMCs. Subjects who had been exposed to COVID-19, were actively infected with it, or had recovered from it provided the deeply sampled blood TCRbeta repertoires that made up the dataset. Where available, HLA class I and class II types were obtained from metadata supplied by the sample provider rather than from assay-based typing.

The germline V gene encodes CDR1 SGHTA and CDR2 FQGNSA. The CDR3 runs 15 amino acids, cysteine and phenylalanine included. This entry keeps only the CDR3 DNA: 45 bases, framed from base 1. V is cut back by 4 bases and J by 7 bases, with 10 bases in the junction unmatched. Participants in the prospective study were aged roughly 18 to 100 years, lived in under 30 United States geographic areas, and enrolled through a virtual design. To assign participants to cohorts, the prospective study relied on clinical history that participants themselves reported in a screening survey and a study questionnaire. Recovered participants in ImmuneRACE Cohort 3 were defined as having two consecutive negative NP/OP PCR tests, clearance from a healthcare professional, or resolution of symptoms. Mobile phlebotomists in the prospective study collected whole blood, serum and a nasopharyngeal or oropharyngeal swab from every participant. Prospective study participants could optionally give additional blood draws and questionnaires over an approximately 2-month period. Before DNA extraction, prospective study blood samples were shipped either frozen or at room temperature.

Regarding this clone: Its cognate antigen has yet to be identified. It has no much larger one-base neighbor in the sample; base qualities were not kept.

TCRbeta CDR3 regions were amplified from genomic DNA by means of the immunoSEQ Assay, a bias-controlled multiplex PCR. From the authors' description of their analysis: Nucleated cell counts per sample were estimated from amplification of reference gene primers within the assay. To quantify the absolute abundance of each unique TCRbeta CDR3 rearrangement, sequence reads were collapsed and filtered. Productive Simpson clonality was computed per sample as the square root of Simpson's diversity index over productive rearrangements. TCRdb obtained this table from immuneACCESS and retained in-frame rearrangements with V and J assigned. These tables miss some clones; where compared with another copy, unresolved V genes account for less than half of the shortfall, and the remainder is unexplained. V, J and clone size are taken as reported in that table, and D and trimming were inferred from the DNA itself. This sample lists hundreds of thousands of clones; roughly 82% were detected once. Clones ranked in the top ten supply approximately 2% of the sample.

Overall study outcomes, separate from this receptor: The amount of clinical and demographic metadata varied by source and participant and was provided uncurated.

The chain is encoded by TRBV7-2 joined to TRBJ1-2, and 9 bases in between align with TRBD1. The sample taken for sequencing was PBMCs or T cells enriched from blood (not recorded which). The receptor was derived from a woman in her fifties or sixties who had recovered from COVID-19. In nucleotide form, the sequence is TGTGCCAGCAGCTACGCCGGGACAGGGTTGATTGGCTACACCTTC. This translates into CASSYAGTGLIGYTF.